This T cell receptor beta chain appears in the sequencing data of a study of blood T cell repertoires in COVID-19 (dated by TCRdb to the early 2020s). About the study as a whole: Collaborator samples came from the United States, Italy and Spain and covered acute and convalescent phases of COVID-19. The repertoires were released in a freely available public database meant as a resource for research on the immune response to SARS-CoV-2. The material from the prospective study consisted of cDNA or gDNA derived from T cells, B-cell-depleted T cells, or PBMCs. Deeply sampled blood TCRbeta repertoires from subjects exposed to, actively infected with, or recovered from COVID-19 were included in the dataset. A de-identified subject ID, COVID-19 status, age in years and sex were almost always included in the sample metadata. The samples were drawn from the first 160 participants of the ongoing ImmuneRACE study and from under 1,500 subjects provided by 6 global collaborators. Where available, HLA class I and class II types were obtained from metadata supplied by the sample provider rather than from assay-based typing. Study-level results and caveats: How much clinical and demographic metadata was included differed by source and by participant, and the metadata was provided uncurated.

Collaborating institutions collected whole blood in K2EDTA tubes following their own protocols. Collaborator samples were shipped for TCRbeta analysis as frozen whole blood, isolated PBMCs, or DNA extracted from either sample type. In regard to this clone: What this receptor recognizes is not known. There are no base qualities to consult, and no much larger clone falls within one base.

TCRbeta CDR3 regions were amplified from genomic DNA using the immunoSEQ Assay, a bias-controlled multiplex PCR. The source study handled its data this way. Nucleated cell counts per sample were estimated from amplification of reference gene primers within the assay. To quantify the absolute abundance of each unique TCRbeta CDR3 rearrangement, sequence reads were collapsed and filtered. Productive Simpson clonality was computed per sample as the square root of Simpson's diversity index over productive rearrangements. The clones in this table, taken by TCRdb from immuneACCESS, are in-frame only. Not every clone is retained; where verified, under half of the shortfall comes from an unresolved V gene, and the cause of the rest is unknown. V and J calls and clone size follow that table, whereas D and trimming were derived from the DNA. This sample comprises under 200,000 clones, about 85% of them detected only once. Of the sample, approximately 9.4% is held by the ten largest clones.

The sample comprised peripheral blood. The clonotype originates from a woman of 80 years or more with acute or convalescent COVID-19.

The CDR3 loop reads CASSSLAGQGARRTQYF. The sequenced DNA: TGTGCCAGCAGCTCGCTGGCGGGACAGGGGGCGAGGCGGACCCAGTACTTC. The receptor chain draws on TRBV5-8 and TRBJ2-5; TRBD1 lines up with 12 middle nucleotides. CDR1 and CDR2, per the germline V gene, are SGHTS and YDEGEE. V has 3 bases trimmed and J has 7 bases trimmed; junction bases matching no gene number 13. Counted from cysteine to phenylalanine, this CDR3 has 17 amino acids. The only DNA kept is the CDR3, 51 bases in frame from the first base.